The clone carrying this T cell receptor (beta chain) has just one count. From germline, CDR1 is DFQATT and CDR2 SNEGSKA (reference sequence). The CDR3 has 11 amino acids. The V gene lost 7 bases and the J gene lost 2 bases, with 8 bases spanning the gap. In the PCR, 60 Vbeta and 13 Jbeta primers were used. Here immunoSEQ multiplex PCR was the method, and the copy in TCRdb shows in-frame clones only, minus some. The table includes roughly 150,000 clones, around three fifths detected once. This record comes from a study of cytomegalovirus exposure and HLA in healthy donors. This chain joins TRBV20-1 and TRBJ2-5, with a tentative D call TRBD1 (6 bases). This TCR came from a woman aged 30 to 39 in good health and CMV-seropositive. Sequencing was carried out using PBMCs. This CDR3 reads CSGGQQETQYF. The CDR3 DNA follows: TGCAGTGGGGGACAACAAGAGACCCAGTACTTC.